These T cell receptor beta chains were read from a single sample in a study of T cell repertoires in cytomegalovirus infection. TCRdb called the reads again in MiXCR, with one record for every CDR3 protein. The sample has roughly 87,000 distinct CDR3 sequences, 25% to 35% seen once. No antigens are known for them. Sequencing used CD8+ T cells from cultured PBMCs, obtained from culture after CMV antigen stimulation. These receptors originate from a human donor in good health (CMV status not recorded). Some clones in this sample may be carry-over from other donors' samples. Each CDR3 is given with its conserved first and last residue. Fields, in order: clone size, V gene, J gene, D gene, CDR3 protein, CDR3 DNA. The D gene is left open where the match is weak. The size field is filled for only some rows; it gives once, few, many or a size class.

.	TRBV7-4	TRBJ1-1	.	CASSFEGGGTEAFF	TGTGCCAGCAGCTTCGAGGGCGGGGGGACTGAAGCTTTCTTT
.	TRBV20-1	TRBJ2-1	.	CSQGRGRSYNEQFF	TGCAGTCAGGGCAGGGGCCGCAGTTACAATGAGCAGTTCTTC
many	TRBV20-1	TRBJ1-2	TRBD1	CSARDGTGLPGGYTF	TGCAGTGCTAGAGATGGGACAGGCCTCCCTGGGGGCTACACCTTC
many	TRBV7-2	TRBJ2-7	.	CASSFRDRGRSSPSGGTYEQYF	TGTGCCAGCAGCTTCCGGGACAGGGGGCGATCGTCTCCTAGCGGGGGGACCTACGAGCAGTACTTC
few	TRBV7-9	TRBJ1-1	.	CASSFFITQRNTEAFF	TGTGCCAGCAGCTTCTTTATAACTCAGCGGAACACTGAAGCTTTCTTT
.	TRBV6-6	TRBJ2-7	TRBD1	CASTPRGQSYEQYF	TGTGCCAGCACTCCCAGGGGGCAATCCTACGAGCAGTACTTC
.	TRBV15	TRBJ1-1	.	CATSRLKNTEAFF	TGTGCCACCAGCAGACTCAAGAACACTGAAGCTTTCTTT
few	TRBV6-6	TRBJ2-1	TRBD1	CASSYRSGQGARNEQFF	TGTGCCAGCAGTTACCGGTCCGGACAGGGGGCGCGGAATGAGCAGTTCTTC
few	TRBV27	TRBJ1-6	TRBD1	CASSDTGAWSPLHF	TGTGCCAGCAGTGATACAGGGGCTTGGTCACCCCTCCACTTT
few	TRBV7-6	TRBJ1-5	.	CASSYSTGQPQHF	TGTGCCAGCAGCTATTCGACAGGACAGCCCCAGCATTTT
many	TRBV28	TRBJ2-1	.	CATTSGPVYNEQFF	TGTGCCACCACGTCCGGCCCCGTCTACAATGAGCAGTTCTTC
few	TRBV2	TRBJ1-5	.	CASGKGHSNQPQHF	TGTGCCAGCGGCAAGGGGCATAGCAATCAGCCCCAGCATTTT
few	TRBV10-3	TRBJ1-5	.	CAISESIRVGNQPQHF	TGTGCCATCAGTGAGTCGATCAGGGTTGGCAATCAGCCCCAGCATTTT
.	TRBV12-3/TRBV12-4	TRBJ2-2	.	CASSSPRTEDTGELFF	TGTGCCAGCAGTTCGCCCCGAACGGAGGACACCGGGGAGCTGTTTTTT
few	TRBV6-1	TRBJ1-5	TRBD1	CASRGTGGNQPQHF	TGTGCCAGCCGAGGGACAGGGGGCAATCAGCCCCAGCATTTT
.	TRBV2	TRBJ2-5	.	CASSGGLRETQYF	TGTGCCAGCAGTGGGGGACTTAGAGAGACCCAGTACTTC
many	TRBV28	TRBJ1-5	.	CASSFQPQHF	TGTGCCAGCAGTTTCCAGCCCCAGCATTTT
few	TRBV4-1	TRBJ2-6	.	CASSQFDGANVLTF	TGCGCCAGCAGCCAGTTTGACGGGGCCAACGTCCTGACTTTC
.	TRBV20-1	TRBJ2-3	.	CSAPDWSGGDTQYF	TGCAGTGCTCCGGACTGGTCTGGGGGAGATACGCAGTATTTT
many	TRBV7-9	TRBJ2-7	.	CASSWEDGHEQYF	TGTGCCAGCAGCTGGGAGGACGGCCACGAGCAGTACTTC
few	TRBV3-1	TRBJ2-2	TRBD1	CASSQGSGTGVLTGELFF	TGTGCCAGCAGCCAAGGCTCCGGGACAGGGGTTCTTACCGGGGAGCTGTTTTTT
.	TRBV20-1	TRBJ1-6	.	CSAPLPGHRSPLHF	TGCAGTGCTCCTCTCCCGGGTCACCGTTCACCCCTCCACTTT
.	TRBV6-2/TRBV6-3	TRBJ1-5	.	CATDPGPYSNQPQHF	TGTGCCACCGACCCGGGGCCCTATAGCAATCAGCCCCAGCATTTT
.	TRBV28	TRBJ1-2	.	CASIGKGYGYTF	TGTGCCAGCATCGGGAAGGGCTATGGCTACACCTTC
many	TRBV20-1	TRBJ2-3	TRBD2	CSGRGLAGGGTQYF	TGCAGCGGTAGGGGACTAGCGGGGGGTGGTACGCAGTATTTT
.	TRBV12-3/TRBV12-4	TRBJ1-2	.	CASSYGQDGYTF	TGTGCCAGCAGCTACGGGCAGGATGGCTACACCTTC
.	TRBV24-1	TRBJ2-2	.	CATSALRAGYTGELFF	TGTGCCACCAGTGCCCTGAGGGCAGGATACACCGGGGAGCTGTTTTTT
few	TRBV6-6	TRBJ1-1	.	CASTKGVTEAFF	TGTGCCAGCACCAAGGGGGTAACTGAAGCTTTCTTT
few	TRBV11-2	TRBJ2-7	.	CASSLGLHYEQYF	TGTGCCAGCAGCCTGGGACTTCACTACGAGCAGTACTTC
once	TRBV5-4	TRBJ1-6	.	CASSSGTADSPLHF	TGTGCCAGCAGCTCCGGGACGGCCGATTCACCCCTCCACTTT
.	TRBV7-6	TRBJ2-7	.	CASSLNSGYEQYF	TGTGCCAGCAGCCTAAATTCAGGGTACGAGCAGTACTTC
many	TRBV5-4	TRBJ1-1	.	CASGRNTEAFF	TGTGCCAGCGGCAGGAACACTGAAGCTTTCTTT
few	TRBV4-1	TRBJ2-6	.	CASSLTASSGANVLTF	TGCGCCAGCAGCCTCACAGCGAGCTCTGGGGCCAACGTCCTGACTTTC
many	TRBV12-3/TRBV12-4	TRBJ1-6	.	CASGLAANNSPLHF	TGTGCCAGCGGTCTGGCAGCTAATAATTCACCCCTCCACTTT
.	TRBV7-9	TRBJ2-5	TRBD2	CASRITPSAGGDRETQYF	TGTGCCAGCAGGATAACCCCATCGGCGGGGGGGGACCGAGAGACCCAGTACTTC
few	TRBV6-1	TRBJ2-7	.	CASSEGARWRSYEQYF	TGTGCCAGCAGTGAAGGAGCGAGATGGAGGTCCTACGAGCAGTACTTC
.	TRBV9	TRBJ2-7	.	CASSPAGPSYEQYF	TGTGCCAGCAGCCCCGCGGGCCCTTCCTACGAGCAGTACTTC